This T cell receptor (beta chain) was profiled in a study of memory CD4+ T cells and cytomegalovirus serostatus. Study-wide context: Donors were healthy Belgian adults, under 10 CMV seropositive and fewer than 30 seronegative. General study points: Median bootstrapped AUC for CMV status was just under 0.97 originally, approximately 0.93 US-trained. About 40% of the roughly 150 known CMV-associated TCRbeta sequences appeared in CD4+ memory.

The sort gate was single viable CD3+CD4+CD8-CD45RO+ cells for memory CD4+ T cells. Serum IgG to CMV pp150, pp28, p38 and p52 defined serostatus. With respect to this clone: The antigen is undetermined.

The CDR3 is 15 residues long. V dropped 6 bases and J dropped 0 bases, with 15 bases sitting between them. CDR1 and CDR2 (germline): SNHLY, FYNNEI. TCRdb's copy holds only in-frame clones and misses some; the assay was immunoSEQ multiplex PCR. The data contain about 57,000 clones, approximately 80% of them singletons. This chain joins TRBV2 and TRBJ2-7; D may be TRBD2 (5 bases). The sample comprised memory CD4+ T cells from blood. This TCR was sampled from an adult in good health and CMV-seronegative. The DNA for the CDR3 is TGTGCCAGCAGAGAGAGGGAAACTCACTCCTACGAGCAGTACTTC. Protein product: CASRERETHSYEQYF.